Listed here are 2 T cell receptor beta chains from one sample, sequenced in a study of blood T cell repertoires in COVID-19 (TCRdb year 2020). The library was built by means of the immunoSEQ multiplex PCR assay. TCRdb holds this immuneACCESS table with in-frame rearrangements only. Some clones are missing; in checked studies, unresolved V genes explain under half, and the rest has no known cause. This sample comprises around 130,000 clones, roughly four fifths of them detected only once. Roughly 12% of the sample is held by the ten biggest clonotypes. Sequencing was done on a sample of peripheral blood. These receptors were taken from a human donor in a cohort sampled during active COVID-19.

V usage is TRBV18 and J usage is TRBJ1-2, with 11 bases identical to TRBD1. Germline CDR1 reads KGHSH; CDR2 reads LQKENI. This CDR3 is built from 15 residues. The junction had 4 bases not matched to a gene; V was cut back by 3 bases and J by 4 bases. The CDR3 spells CASSPGQGEAYGYTF. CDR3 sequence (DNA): TGTGCCAGCTCACCGGGACAGGGGGAAGCCTATGGCTACACCTTC.

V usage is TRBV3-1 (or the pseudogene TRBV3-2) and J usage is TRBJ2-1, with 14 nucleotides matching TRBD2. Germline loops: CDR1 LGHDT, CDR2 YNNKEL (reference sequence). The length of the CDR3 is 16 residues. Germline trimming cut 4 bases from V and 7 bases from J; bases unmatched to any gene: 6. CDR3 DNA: TGTGCCAGCAGCCGAGCCGGGACTAGCGGGGGAAATGAGCAGTTCTTC. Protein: CASSRAGTSGGNEQFF.